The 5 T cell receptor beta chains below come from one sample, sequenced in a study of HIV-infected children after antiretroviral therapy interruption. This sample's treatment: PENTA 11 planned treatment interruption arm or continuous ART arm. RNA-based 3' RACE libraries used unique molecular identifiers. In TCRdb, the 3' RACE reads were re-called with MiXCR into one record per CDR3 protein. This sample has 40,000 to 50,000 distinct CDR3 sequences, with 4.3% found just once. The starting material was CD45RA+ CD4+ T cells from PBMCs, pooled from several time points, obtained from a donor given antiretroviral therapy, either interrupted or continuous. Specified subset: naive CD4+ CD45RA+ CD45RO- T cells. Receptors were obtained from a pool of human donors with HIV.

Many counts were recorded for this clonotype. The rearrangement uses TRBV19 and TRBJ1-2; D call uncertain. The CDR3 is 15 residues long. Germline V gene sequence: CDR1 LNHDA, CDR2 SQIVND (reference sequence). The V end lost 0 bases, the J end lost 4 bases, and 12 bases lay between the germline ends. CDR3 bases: TGTGCCAGTAGTATAGATCTTCAGGTCACCTATGGCTACACCTTC. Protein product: CASSIDLQVTYGYTF.

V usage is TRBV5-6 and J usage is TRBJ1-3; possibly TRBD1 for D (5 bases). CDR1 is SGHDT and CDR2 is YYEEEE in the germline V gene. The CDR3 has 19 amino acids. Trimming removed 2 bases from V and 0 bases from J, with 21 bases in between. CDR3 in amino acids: CASSFTRNRRPLSGNTIYF. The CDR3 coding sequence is TGTGCCAGCAGCTTTACAAGGAACAGGAGGCCCCTCTCTGGAAACACCATATATTTT.

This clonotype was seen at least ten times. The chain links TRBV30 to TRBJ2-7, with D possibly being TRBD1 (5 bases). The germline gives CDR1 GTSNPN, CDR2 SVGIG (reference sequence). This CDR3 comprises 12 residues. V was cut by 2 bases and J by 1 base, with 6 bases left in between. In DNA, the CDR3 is TGTGCCTGGAGTAGACAGTCCTACGAGCAGTACTTC. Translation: CAWSRQSYEQYF. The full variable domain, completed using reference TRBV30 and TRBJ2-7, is SQTIHQWPATLVQPVGSPLSLECTVEGTSNPNLYWYRQAAGRGLQLLFYSVGIGQISSEVPQNLSASRPQDRQFILSSKKLLLSDSGFYLCAWSRQSYEQYFGPGTRLTVT.

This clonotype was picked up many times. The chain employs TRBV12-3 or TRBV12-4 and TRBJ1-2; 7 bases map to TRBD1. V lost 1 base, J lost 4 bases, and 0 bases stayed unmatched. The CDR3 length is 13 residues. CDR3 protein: CASSLGQGYGYTF. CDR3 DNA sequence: TGTGCCAGCAGTTTAGGACAGGGCTATGGCTACACCTTC.

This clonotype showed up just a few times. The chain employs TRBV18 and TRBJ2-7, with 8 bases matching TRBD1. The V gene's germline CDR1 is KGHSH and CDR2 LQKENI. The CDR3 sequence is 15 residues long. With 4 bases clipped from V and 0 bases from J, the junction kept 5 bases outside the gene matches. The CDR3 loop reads CASSQGTGSSYEQYF. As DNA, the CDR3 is TGTGCCAGCTCACAGGGGACAGGAAGCTCCTACGAGCAGTACTTC.